This is a list of T cell receptor beta chains from one sample in a study of long-term antiretroviral therapy in people with HIV. Repertoires were generated with immunoSEQ multiplex PCR, while TCRdb's copy carries only in-frame clones and drops some. Of some 16,000 clones listed, 91% are singletons. Sequenced material: unsorted PBMCs, taken 0.6 years after starting antiretroviral therapy. All receptors derive from a woman in her 40s with HIV. Each CDR3 is given with its conserved first and last residue. Each record gives: clone size, CDR3 length, J gene, V gene, CDR3 protein. Clone size is not always given. Where it is, it says once, few, many or a class for expanded clones.

size: NA
length: 17
J: TRBJ2-1
V: TRBV7-2
CDR3: CASSLGGRGSSYNEQFF

size: once
length: 14
J: TRBJ1-2
V: TRBV5-3
CDR3: CASSFSGGSNGYTF

size: once
length: 15
J: TRBJ2-7
V: TRBV7-9
CDR3: CASSFSEAGKNEQYF

size: NA
length: 16
J: TRBJ2-3
V: TRBV12-2
CDR3: CASRPLAGGRTDTQYF

size: once
length: 16
J: TRBJ2-7
V: TRBV4-3
CDR3: CASSQSTRGPRYEQYF

size: NA
length: 16
J: TRBJ1-2
V: TRBV18
CDR3: CASSPPTGQGDYGYTF

size: NA
length: 14
J: TRBJ1-1
V: TRBV6-1
CDR3: CASRETGFRTEAFF

size: NA
length: 14
J: TRBJ1-5
V: TRBV7-8
CDR3: CASSLETGNQPQHF

size: NA
length: 15
J: TRBJ2-1
V: TRBV7-2
CDR3: CASSLVRGLDNEQFF

size: NA
length: 15
J: TRBJ2-1
V: TRBV5-1
CDR3: CASSRGIAGVLEQFF

size: NA
length: 18
J: TRBJ1-2
V: TRBV13
CDR3: CASSLVRFGQGIPVGYTF

size: NA
length: 14
J: TRBJ1-2
V: TRBV7-2
CDR3: CASSAPGTVYGYTF

size: NA
length: 18
J: TRBJ1-1
V: TRBV10-3
CDR3: CAISESGQARRMNTEAFF

size: NA
length: 16
J: TRBJ2-7
V: TRBV6-5
CDR3: CASSYAWDRGSYEQYF

size: NA
length: 13
J: TRBJ1-5
V: TRBV6-5
CDR3: CASSYYLGQPQHF

size: NA
length: 15
J: TRBJ1-2
V: TRBV6-6
CDR3: CASSSRDRLYYGYTF

size: NA
length: 15
J: TRBJ1-2
V: TRBV6-5
CDR3: CATAFTGAGWYGYTF

size: NA
length: 15
J: TRBJ2-5
V: TRBV7-6
CDR3: CASSSTGGAGETQYF

size: NA
length: 16
J: TRBJ2-1
V: TRBV14
CDR3: CASSPDGIGYYNEQFF

size: NA
length: 16
J: TRBJ1-4
V: TRBV4-3
CDR3: CASSPERQDPNEKLFF

size: NA
length: 14
J: TRBJ1-1
V: TRBV5-4
CDR3: CASMRPDGNTEAFF

size: once
length: 15
J: TRBJ2-3
V: TRBV25-1
CDR3: CASSDSQRGADTQYF

size: NA
length: 13
J: TRBJ2-7
V: TRBV11-2
CDR3: CASLQGWSYEQYF

size: NA
length: 14
J: TRBJ1-5
V: TRBV9
CDR3: CASSDGYSNQPQHF

size: NA
length: 16
J: TRBJ2-7
V: TRBV7-9
CDR3: CASSPPGAGLGYEQYF

size: NA
length: 15
J: TRBJ1-1
V: TRBV18
CDR3: CASSPPKGPNTEAFF

size: NA
length: 15
J: TRBJ1-2
V: TRBV9
CDR3: CASSAGLKANYGYTF

size: once
length: 15
J: TRBJ2-7
V: TRBV6-5
CDR3: CASSWTRSDTYEQYF